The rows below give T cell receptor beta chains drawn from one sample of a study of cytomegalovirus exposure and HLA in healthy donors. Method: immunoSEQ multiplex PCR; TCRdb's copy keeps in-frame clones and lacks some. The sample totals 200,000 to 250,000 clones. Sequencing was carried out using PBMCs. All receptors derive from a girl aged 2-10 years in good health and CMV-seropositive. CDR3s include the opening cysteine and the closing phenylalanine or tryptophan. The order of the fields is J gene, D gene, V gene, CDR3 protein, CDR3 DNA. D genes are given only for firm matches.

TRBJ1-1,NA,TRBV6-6,CASSLRVGGTEAFF,TGTGCCAGCAGTCTCAGGGTCGGCGGCACTGAAGCTTTCTTT
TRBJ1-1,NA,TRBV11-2,CASSAAGAGEAFF,TGTGCCAGCAGCGCGGCGGGCGCTGGGGAAGCTTTCTTT
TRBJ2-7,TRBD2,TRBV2,CAITTSGSSYEQYF,TGTGCCATTACGACTAGCGGGAGCTCCTACGAGCAGTACTTC
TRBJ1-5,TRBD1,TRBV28,CASSSRTGWGNQPQHF,TGTGCCAGCAGTTCCAGGACAGGTTGGGGCAATCAGCCCCAGCATTTT
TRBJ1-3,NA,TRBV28,CASSSPLGVVGNTIYF,TGTGCCAGCAGTTCGCCCCTCGGGGTTGTGGGAAACACCATATATTTT
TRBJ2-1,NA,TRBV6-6,CASRFPSTVNNEQFF,TGTGCCAGCAGATTCCCTAGTACCGTTAACAATGAGCAGTTCTTC
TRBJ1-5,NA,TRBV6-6,CASRPTGVSNQPQHF,TGTGCCAGCAGACCAACAGGAGTTAGCAATCAGCCCCAGCATTTT
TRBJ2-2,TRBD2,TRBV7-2,CASSVSIGGSRGGELFF,TGTGCCAGCAGCGTATCCATTGGCGGGAGTCGGGGCGGGGAGCTGTTTTTT
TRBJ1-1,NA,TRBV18,CASSPGAGNTEAFF,TGTGCCAGCTCACCAGGGGCAGGGAACACTGAAGCTTTCTTT
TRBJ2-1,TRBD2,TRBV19,CASSVLAGEQFF,TGTGCCAGTAGTGTCCTAGCGGGGGAGCAGTTCTTC
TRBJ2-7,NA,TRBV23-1,CASSITLSEESNYEQYF,TGCGCCAGCAGCATCACCCTTAGCGAGGAGAGCAACTACGAGCAGTACTTC
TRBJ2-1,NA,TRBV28,CASSGAIYNEQFF,TGTGCCAGCAGTGGGGCGATCTACAATGAGCAGTTCTTC
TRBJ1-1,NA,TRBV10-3,CAISAGGLGSTEAFF,TGTGCCATCAGTGCGGGGGGACTCGGTAGCACTGAAGCTTTCTTT
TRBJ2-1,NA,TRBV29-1,CSVGRAGNYNEQFF,TGCAGCGTTGGGCGGGCGGGGAACTACAATGAGCAGTTCTTC
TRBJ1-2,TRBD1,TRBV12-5,CASGLETGWYGYTF,TGTGCTAGTGGTTTGGAGACAGGGTGGTATGGCTACACCTTC
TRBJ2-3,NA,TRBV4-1,CASSQEGSGGPTDTQYF,TGCGCCAGCAGCCAAGAGGGTTCGGGGGGCCCCACAGATACGCAGTATTTT
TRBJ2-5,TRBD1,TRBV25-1,CASSATTGHRETQYF,TGTGCCAGCAGTGCTACGACAGGGCATCGGGAGACCCAGTACTTC
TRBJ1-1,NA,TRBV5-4,CASSHDSSTNTEAFF,TGTGCCAGCAGCCATGACAGTTCCACGAACACTGAAGCTTTCTTT
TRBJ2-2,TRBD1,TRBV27,CASTGSDRGRTGELFF,TGTGCCAGCACGGGATCGGACAGGGGAAGGACCGGGGAGCTGTTTTTT
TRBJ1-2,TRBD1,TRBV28,CASSNGQGGYGYTF,TGTGCCAGCAGCAACGGACAGGGTGGCTATGGCTACACCTTC
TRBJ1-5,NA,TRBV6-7,CAIPFRRTNQPQHF,TGTGCCATCCCCTTTCGCAGGACAAATCAGCCCCAGCATTTT
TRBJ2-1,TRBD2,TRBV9,CASSVASGGNEQFF,TGTGCCAGCAGCGTAGCATCGGGGGGAAATGAGCAGTTCTTC
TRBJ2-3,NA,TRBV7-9,CASSPTDTQYF,TGTGCCAGCAGCCCTACAGATACGCAGTATTTT
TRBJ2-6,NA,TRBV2,CASKRRSGGANVLTF,TGTGCCAGCAAAAGGAGATCTGGGGGGGCCAACGTCCTGACTTTC
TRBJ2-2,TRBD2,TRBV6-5,CASSSRLAGATGELFF,TGTGCCAGCAGTTCGAGACTAGCGGGGGCGACCGGGGAGCTGTTTTTT
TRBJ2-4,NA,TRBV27,CASSLGAENIQYF,TGTGCCAGCAGTTTGGGGGCAGAAAACATTCAGTACTTC
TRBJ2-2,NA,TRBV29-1,CSVRSGELFF,TGCAGCGTTCGGAGCGGGGAGCTGTTTTTT
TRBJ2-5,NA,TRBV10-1,CASSDSRRQETQYF,TGCGCCAGCAGTGATAGCCGGCGCCAAGAGACCCAGTACTTC
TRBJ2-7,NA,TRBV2,CASSEPSGFDYEQYF,TGTGCCAGCAGTGAACCAAGCGGTTTCGACTACGAGCAGTACTTC
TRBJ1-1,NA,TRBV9,CASSGKNPGEAFF,TGTGCCAGCAGCGGAAAGAACCCAGGAGAAGCTTTCTTT
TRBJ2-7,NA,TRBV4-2,CASSQDRGGASNEQYF,TGTGCCAGCAGCCAAGATAGGGGGGGCGCGTCAAACGAGCAGTACTTC
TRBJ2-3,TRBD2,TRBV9,CASSPREQTSGRAATDTQYF,TGTGCCAGCAGCCCACGCGAACAGACTAGCGGGAGGGCCGCGACAGATACGCAGTATTTT
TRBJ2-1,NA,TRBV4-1,CASSQETALSYNEQFF,TGCGCCAGCAGCCAGGAGACAGCCCTCTCCTACAATGAGCAGTTCTTC
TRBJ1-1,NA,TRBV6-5,CASSSRDLGMNTEAFF,TGTGCCAGCAGTTCCCGGGATTTAGGCATGAACACTGAAGCTTTCTTT
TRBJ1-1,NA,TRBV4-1,CASSQVLTALNTEAFF,TGCGCCAGCAGCCAAGTACTAACGGCGTTGAACACTGAAGCTTTCTTT
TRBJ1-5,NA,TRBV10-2,CASSESSKGDRNQPQHF,TGCGCCAGCAGTGAGTCGAGTAAGGGGGATCGCAATCAGCCCCAGCATTTT
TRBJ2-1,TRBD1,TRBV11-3,CASSPRTGVTYNEQFF,TGTGCCAGCAGCCCCCGGACAGGGGTGACCTACAATGAGCAGTTCTTC
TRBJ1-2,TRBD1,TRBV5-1,CASSSTRQGQDGYTF,TGCGCCAGCAGCTCCACAAGACAGGGGCAGGATGGCTACACCTTC
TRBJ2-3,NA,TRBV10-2,CASTSRDTQYF,TGCGCCAGCACCTCCAGGGATACGCAGTATTTT
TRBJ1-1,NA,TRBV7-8,CASSLAWTDYTEAFF,TGTGCCAGCAGCTTAGCCTGGACAGATTACACTGAAGCTTTCTTT
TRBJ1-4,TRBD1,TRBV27,CATLGQGANEKLFF,TGTGCCACGCTGGGACAGGGGGCTAATGAAAAACTGTTTTTT
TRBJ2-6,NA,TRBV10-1,CASSDRGALGSGANVLTF,TGCGCCAGCAGTGATCGTGGGGCCCTGGGATCTGGGGCCAACGTCCTGACTTTC
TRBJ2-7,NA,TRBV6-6,CASTYRGNPPYEQYF,TGTGCCAGCACTTATCGGGGGAACCCACCCTACGAGCAGTACTTC
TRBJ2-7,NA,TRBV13,CASSPAPEDYVFSSSYEQYF,TGTGCCAGCAGCCCCGCGCCGGAGGACTACGTTTTTTCGAGCTCCTACGAGCAGTACTTC
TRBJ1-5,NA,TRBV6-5,CASSYGENQPQHF,TGTGCCAGCAGTTACGGAGAGAATCAGCCCCAGCATTTT
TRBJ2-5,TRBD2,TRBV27,CASSLSIAGAQETQYF,TGTGCCAGCAGTTTATCGATAGCGGGAGCACAAGAGACCCAGTACTTC
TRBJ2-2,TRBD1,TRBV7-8,CASSLDRQGDGELFF,TGTGCCAGCAGCTTAGATAGGCAGGGGGACGGGGAGCTGTTTTTT
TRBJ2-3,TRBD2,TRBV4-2,CASSQERGPTSGSTDTQYF,TGTGCCAGCAGCCAAGAACGGGGGCCGACTAGCGGGTCCACAGATACGCAGTATTTT
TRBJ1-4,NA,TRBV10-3,CAIRPGQGEKLFF,TGTGCCATCAGGCCGGGACAAGGTGAAAAACTGTTTTTT
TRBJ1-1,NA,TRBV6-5,CASSYSAGAQGNEAFF,TGTGCCAGCAGTTACTCCGCAGGGGCGCAGGGTAACGAAGCTTTCTTT
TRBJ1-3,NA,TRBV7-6,CASSGIGGSGNTIYF,TGTGCCAGCAGCGGTATCGGAGGCTCTGGAAACACCATATATTTT
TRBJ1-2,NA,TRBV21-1,CASSKIGPSGGYTF,TGTGCCAGCAGCAAAATCGGCCCCTCAGGAGGCTACACCTTC
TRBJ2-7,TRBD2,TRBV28,CASRTSGIEQYF,TGTGCCAGCCGGACTAGCGGGATCGAGCAGTACTTC
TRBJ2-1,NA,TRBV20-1,CSGGGVNEQFF,TGCAGCGGAGGCGGGGTCAATGAGCAGTTCTTC
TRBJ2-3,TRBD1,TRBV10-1,CASQGTGGADTQYF,TGCGCCAGCCAAGGGACAGGGGGCGCAGATACGCAGTATTTT
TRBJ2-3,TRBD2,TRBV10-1,CASSELFSSGSALDTQYF,TGCGCCAGCAGTGAGCTGTTTTCCAGCGGGAGTGCCTTAGATACGCAGTATTTT
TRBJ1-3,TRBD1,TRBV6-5,CASSSRDRKSGNTIYF,TGTGCCAGCAGTTCCCGGGACAGGAAGTCTGGAAACACCATATATTTT
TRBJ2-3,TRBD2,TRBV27,CASSTLGLAGDTDTQYF,TGTGCCAGCAGTACTCTGGGACTAGCGGGGGACACAGATACGCAGTATTTT
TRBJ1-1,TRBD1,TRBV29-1,CSVDEAGQQNTEAFF,TGCAGCGTCGACGAGGCGGGACAGCAGAACACTGAAGCTTTCTTT
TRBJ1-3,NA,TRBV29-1,CSAIDSRSGNTIYF,TGCAGCGCCATAGACAGCCGCTCTGGAAACACCATATATTTT